This T cell receptor (beta chain) was sequenced for a study of identical twins. The authors used template switching to add a universal primer site and gave cDNA unique molecular identifiers. TCRdb re-analysed the 5' RACE reads in MiXCR, keeping a single row per CDR3 protein. The sample consists of 400,000 to 550,000 distinct CDR3 sequences, roughly an eighth of them appearing once. Germline lookup yields CDR1 SGHRS and CDR2 YFSETQ. The CDR3 has 15 amino acids. V was pared by 2 bases and J by 8 bases, with 6 bases of the junction left unmatched. The table lists this clonotype with many counts. Another study also made use of these data, one on yellow fever vaccine responses in identical twins.

V usage is TRBV5-1 and J usage is TRBJ2-1; 11 bases align to TRBD2. Sample: CD4+ T cells sorted from blood. The clonotype was recovered from a young woman in good health. Written as DNA, the CDR3 is TGCGCCAGCAGCTTTCTGACTAGCGGGGATGATGAGCAGTTCTTC. Protein: CASSFLTSGDDEQFF. Drawing the rest from reference TRBV5-1 and TRBJ2-1, the complete variable domain is KAGVTQTPRYLIKTRGQQVTLSCSPISGHRSVSWYQQTPGQGLQFLFEYFSETQRNKGNFPGRFSGRQFSNSRSEMNVSTLELGDSALYLCASSFLTSGDDEQFFGPGTRLTVL.